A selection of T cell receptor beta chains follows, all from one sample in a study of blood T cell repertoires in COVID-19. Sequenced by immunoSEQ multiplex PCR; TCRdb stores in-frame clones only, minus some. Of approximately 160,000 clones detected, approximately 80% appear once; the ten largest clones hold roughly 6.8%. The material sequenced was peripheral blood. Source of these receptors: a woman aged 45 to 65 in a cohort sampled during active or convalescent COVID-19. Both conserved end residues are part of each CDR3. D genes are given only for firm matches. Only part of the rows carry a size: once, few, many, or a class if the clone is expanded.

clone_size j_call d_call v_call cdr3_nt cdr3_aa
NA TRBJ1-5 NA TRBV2 TGTGCCAGCCAATCTCGGTCAGGTTATAGCAATCAGCCCCAGCATTTT CASQSRSGYSNQPQHF
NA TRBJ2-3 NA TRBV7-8 TGTGCCAGCAGCTTAGTCGTCGATACGCAGTATTTT CASSLVVDTQYF
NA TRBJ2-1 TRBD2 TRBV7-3 TGTGCCAGCAGCCTTGAGACTAGCGGGGGAAGAGGGGAGCAGTTCTTC CASSLETSGGRGEQFF
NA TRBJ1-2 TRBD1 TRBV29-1 TGCAGCGTTGAAGACTGGACAGGTTTTGGCTACACCTTC CSVEDWTGFGYTF
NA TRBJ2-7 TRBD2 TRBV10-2 TGCGCCACCTCCCTCGGGCGGGGGGGCCGCGAGCAGTACTTC CATSLGRGGREQYF
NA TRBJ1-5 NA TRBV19 TGTGCCAGTAGTTTGAGTGGGGGCGGCAATCAGCCCCAGCATTTT CASSLSGGGNQPQHF
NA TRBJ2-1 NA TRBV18 TGTGCCAGCTCACCTATGGGGCCAGGTAATACATACGCGCACAATGAGCAGTTCTTC CASSPMGPGNTYAHNEQFF
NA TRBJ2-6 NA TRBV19 TGTGCCAGTGCTATAAAGGAGCATTTCAGCTCTGGGGCCAACGTCCTGACTTTC CASAIKEHFSSGANVLTF
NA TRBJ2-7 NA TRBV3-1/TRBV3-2 TGTGCCAGCAGCCAAGATAGAGTAAGGGGCGAGCAGTACTTC CASSQDRVRGEQYF
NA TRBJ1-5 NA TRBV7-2 TGTGCCAGCAGCTTACGGGGTACAAATCAGTTGCAGCCCCAGCATTTT CASSLRGTNQLQPQHF
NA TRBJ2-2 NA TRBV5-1 TGCGCCAGCAGCTTAGGGGACGGGGAGCTGTTTTTT CASSLGDGELFF
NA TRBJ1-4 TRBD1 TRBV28 TGTGCCACCAAAATGGGGGGGACAGGGGGTTCAGGTGAAAAACTGTTTTTT CATKMGGTGGSGEKLFF
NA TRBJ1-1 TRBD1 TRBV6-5 TGTGCCAGCAGGTCGGCGACAGGGACGAACACTGAAGCTTTCTTT CASRSATGTNTEAFF
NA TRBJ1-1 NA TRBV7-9 TGTGCCAGCAGCTTAGACGCCATCACGGGGACTGAAGCTTTCTTT CASSLDAITGTEAFF
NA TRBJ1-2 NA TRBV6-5 TGTGCCAGCAGTTACTCGGACATACGCTATGGCTACACCTTC CASSYSDIRYGYTF
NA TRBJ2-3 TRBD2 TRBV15 TGTGCCACCAGCAGAGTAGGCGGGGGGGCCGGAGCCCAGGCGCAGTATTTT CATSRVGGGAGAQAQYF
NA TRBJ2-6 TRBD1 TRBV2 TGTGCCAGCAGCCCGGGACAGGGGAACTCTGGGGCCAACGTCCTGACTTTC CASSPGQGNSGANVLTF
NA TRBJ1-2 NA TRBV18 TGTGCCAGCTCACCCGGCCTACAGTCCGGCTACACCTTC CASSPGLQSGYTF
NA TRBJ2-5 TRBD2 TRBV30 TGTGCCTGCAACGGGGGGTCGGAGACCCAGTACTTC CACNGGSETQYF
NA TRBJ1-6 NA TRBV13 TGTGCCAGCAGCTTGGGGGGTGCTAATTCACCCCTCCACTTT CASSLGGANSPLHF
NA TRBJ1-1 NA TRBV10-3 TGTGCCATCAGTATTACCAACTGGAACACTGAAGCTTTCTTT CAISITNWNTEAFF
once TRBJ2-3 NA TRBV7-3 TGTGCCAGCAGCTCTCAGGGGATTCGCACAGATACGCAGTATTTT CASSSQGIRTDTQYF
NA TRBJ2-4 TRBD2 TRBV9 TGTGCCAGCAGCGTGACTAGCTTTGAAAACATTCAGTACTTC CASSVTSFENIQYF
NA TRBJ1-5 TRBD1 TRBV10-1 TGCGCCATCCGGACAGGGGGCATTCCTCAGCCCCAGCATTTT CAIRTGGIPQPQHF
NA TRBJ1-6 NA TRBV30 TGTGCCTGGAGTGTACTACAGGGTAATAATTCACCCCTCCACTTT CAWSVLQGNNSPLHF
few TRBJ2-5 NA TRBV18 TGTGCCAGCTCACTCAGGTCCCAAGAGACCCAGTACTTC CASSLRSQETQYF
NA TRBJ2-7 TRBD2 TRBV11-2 TGTGCCAGCAGCTTAGTTAAGTCAGGGCGGGGGGCCTACGAGCAGTACTTC CASSLVKSGRGAYEQYF
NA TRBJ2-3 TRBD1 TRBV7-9 TGTGCCAGCAGCCCAGGGACAGGTCACACAGATACGCAGTATTTT CASSPGTGHTDTQYF
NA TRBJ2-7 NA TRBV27 TGTGCCAGCAGACGAGACGGACAGTTCTACGAGCAGTACTTC CASRRDGQFYEQYF
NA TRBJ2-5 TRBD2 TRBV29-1 TGCAGCGTGCCAGGACTAGCCTTCAGCCTTAGGGAGACCCAGTACTTC CSVPGLAFSLRETQYF
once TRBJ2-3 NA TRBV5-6 TGTGCCAGCAAGAGAATTGATACGCAGTATTTT CASKRIDTQYF
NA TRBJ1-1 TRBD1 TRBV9 TGTGCCAGCAGCGTAGACGGGGACAGGAACACTGAAGCTTTCTTT CASSVDGDRNTEAFF
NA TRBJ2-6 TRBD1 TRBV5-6 TGTGCCAGCAGCTCACCGGGACAGAAAGTCTCTGGGGCCAACGTCCTGACTTTC CASSSPGQKVSGANVLTF
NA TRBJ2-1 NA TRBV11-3 TGTGCCAGCAGCCGAACGGGCTCCTACAATGAGCAGTTCTTC CASSRTGSYNEQFF
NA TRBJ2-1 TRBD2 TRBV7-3 TGTGCCAGCAGCTTAAGCGGGGGGTGGAATGAGCAGTTCTTC CASSLSGGWNEQFF
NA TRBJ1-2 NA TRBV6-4 TGTGCCAGCAGTGCAGATTATGGCTACACCTTC CASSADYGYTF
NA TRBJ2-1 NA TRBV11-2 TGTGCCAGCAGCTTCCCCGGGTCCTACAATGAGCAGTTCTTC CASSFPGSYNEQFF
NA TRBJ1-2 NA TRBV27 TGTGCCAGCAGCGAAGGGGGAATCGGTCTCAGTGGCTACACCTTC CASSEGGIGLSGYTF
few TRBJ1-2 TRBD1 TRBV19 TGTGCCAGCCTCCACAGGGGTGGCTACACCTTC CASLHRGGYTF
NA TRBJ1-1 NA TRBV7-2 TGTGCCAGCAGCTTAAGGCGGGGGCCTTTGAACACTGAAGCTTTCTTT CASSLRRGPLNTEAFF
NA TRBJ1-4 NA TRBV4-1 TGCGCCAGCAGCCAAGAAAGGAGGATAGAGGAAAAACTGTTTTTT CASSQERRIEEKLFF
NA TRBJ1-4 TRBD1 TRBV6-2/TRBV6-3 TGTGCCAGCAGTGGGACAGGGGCTAATGAAAAACTGTTTTTT CASSGTGANEKLFF
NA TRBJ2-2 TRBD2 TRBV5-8 TGTGCCAGCAGCCCGAGAGAAAGTCAGAGGACTAGCGGGGGCACCGGGGAGCTGTTTTTT CASSPRESQRTSGGTGELFF
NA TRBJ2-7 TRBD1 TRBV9 TGTGCCAGCAGCGTAGCGGGACAGGGAATCGGGCAGTACTTC CASSVAGQGIGQYF
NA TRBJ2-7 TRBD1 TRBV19 TGTGCCAGTAGTTTTGGACAGGGGGGATCCTACGAGCAGTACTTC CASSFGQGGSYEQYF
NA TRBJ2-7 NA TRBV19 TGTGCCACCCAACAGGGCCGGTACGAGCAGTACTTC CATQQGRYEQYF
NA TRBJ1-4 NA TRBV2 TGTGCCAGCAGGCCACAGGGATACCAAGAAAAACTGTTTTTT CASRPQGYQEKLFF
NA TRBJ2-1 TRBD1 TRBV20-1 TGCAGTGCTAGTTCGCAGGGATTCAGGGGACAGTCCTACAATGAGCAGTTCTTC CSASSQGFRGQSYNEQFF
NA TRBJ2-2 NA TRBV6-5 TGTGCCAGCAATCCCACTAGGACCGGGGAGCTGTTTTTT CASNPTRTGELFF
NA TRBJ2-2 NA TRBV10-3 TGTGCCATCAGTGAGCGACAGGTCCACGTCGGGGAGCTGTTTTTT CAISERQVHVGELFF
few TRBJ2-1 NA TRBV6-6 TGTGCCAGCAGCAACCTCGGACAGCCCTTCCAGTTCTTC CASSNLGQPFQFF